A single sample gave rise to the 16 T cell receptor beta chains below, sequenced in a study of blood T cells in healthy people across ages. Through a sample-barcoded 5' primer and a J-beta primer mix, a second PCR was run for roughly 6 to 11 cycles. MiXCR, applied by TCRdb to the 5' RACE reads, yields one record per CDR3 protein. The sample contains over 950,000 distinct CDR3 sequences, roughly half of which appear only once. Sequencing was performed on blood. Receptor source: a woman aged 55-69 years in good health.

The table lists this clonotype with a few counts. CDR3 bases: TGCAGTGCTAGAGATTGGAAGGGGGAGGGGGCCCCTGGCAATCAGCCCCAGCATTTT. Translation: CSARDWKGEGAPGNQPQHF. The chain has TRBV20-1 and TRBJ1-5; TRBD1 agrees at 7 bases. The CDR3 spans 19 residues. Trimming cost V 0 bases and J 2 bases; bases outside gene matches: 16. CDR1 DFQATT and CDR2 SNEGSKA come from the germline V gene (reference sequence).

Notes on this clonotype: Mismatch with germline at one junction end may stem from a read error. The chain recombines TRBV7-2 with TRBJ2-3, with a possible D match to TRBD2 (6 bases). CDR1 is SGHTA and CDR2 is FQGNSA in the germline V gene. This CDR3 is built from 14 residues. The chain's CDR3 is CAGSSTTGVDTQYF. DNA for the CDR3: TGTGCCGGCAGCTCTACCACGGGAGTAGATACGCAGTATTTT.

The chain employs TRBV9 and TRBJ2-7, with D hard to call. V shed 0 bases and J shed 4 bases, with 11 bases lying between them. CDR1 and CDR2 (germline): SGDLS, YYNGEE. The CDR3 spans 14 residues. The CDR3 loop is CASSVAPGGYEQYF. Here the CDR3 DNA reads TGTGCCAGCAGCGTAGCTCCGGGCGGTTACGAGCAGTACTTC.

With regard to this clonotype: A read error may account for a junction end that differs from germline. As DNA, the CDR3 is TGTGCCAGCAGCTTATCGGGGGGCACAATAGCCAAGAACATTCAGTACTTC. As protein: CASSLSGGTIAKNIQYF. V usage is TRBV7-9 and J usage is TRBJ2-4, with a weak D call TRBD2 (7 bases). The CDR3 consists of 17 residues. Germline CDR1 SEHNR, CDR2 FQNEAQ (reference sequence).

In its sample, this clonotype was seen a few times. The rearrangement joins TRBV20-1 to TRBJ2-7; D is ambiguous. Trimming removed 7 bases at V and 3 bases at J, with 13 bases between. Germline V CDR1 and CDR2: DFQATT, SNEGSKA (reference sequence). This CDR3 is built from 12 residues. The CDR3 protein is CSGGTVNYEQYF. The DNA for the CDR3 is TGCAGTGGGGGAACAGTTAACTACGAGCAGTACTTC.

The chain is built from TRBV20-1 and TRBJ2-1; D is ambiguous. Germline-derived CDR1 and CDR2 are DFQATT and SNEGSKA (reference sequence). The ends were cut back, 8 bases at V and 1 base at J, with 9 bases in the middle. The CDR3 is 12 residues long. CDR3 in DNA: TGCAGTACGTCCCGTTCCTACAATGAGCAGTTCTTC. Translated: CSTSRSYNEQFF.

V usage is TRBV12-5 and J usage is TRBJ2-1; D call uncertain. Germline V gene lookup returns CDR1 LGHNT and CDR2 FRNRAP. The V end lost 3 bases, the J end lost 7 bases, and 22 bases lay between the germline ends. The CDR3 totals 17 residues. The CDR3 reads CASGFPSRPTLWNEQFF. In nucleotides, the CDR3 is TGTGCTAGTGGTTTCCCCAGCCGCCCCACCCTCTGGAATGAGCAGTTCTTC.

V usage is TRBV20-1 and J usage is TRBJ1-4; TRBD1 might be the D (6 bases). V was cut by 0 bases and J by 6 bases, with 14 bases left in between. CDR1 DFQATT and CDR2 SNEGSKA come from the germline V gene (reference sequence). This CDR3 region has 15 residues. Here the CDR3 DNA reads TGCAGTGCTAGAGAAAGGACAGTGGGGCATGAAAAACTGTTTTTT. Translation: CSARERTVGHEKLFF.

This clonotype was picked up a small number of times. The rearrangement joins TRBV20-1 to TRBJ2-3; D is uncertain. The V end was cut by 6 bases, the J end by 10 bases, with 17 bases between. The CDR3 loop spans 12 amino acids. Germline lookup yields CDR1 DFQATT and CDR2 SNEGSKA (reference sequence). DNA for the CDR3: TGCAGTGCCCACTCCCAAGGGCGTTCGCAGTATTTT. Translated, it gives CSAHSQGRSQYF.

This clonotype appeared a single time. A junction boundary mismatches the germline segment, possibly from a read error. CDR3 amino acids: CAISDLRGAGANVPTF. In DNA, the CDR3 is TGTGCCATCAGTGACCTAAGGGGTGCTGGGGCCAACGTCCCGACTTTC. The chain links TRBV10-3 to TRBJ2-6, with D tentatively TRBD1 (5 bases). Germline V gene lookup returns CDR1 ENHRY and CDR2 SYGVKD. CDR3 length: 16 amino acids.

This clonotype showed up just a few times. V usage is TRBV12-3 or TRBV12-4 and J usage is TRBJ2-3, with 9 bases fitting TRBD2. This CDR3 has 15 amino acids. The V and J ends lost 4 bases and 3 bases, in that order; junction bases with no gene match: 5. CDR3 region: CASSSTSGKTDTQYF. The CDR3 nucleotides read TGTGCCAGCAGTTCGACTAGCGGAAAGACAGATACGCAGTATTTT.

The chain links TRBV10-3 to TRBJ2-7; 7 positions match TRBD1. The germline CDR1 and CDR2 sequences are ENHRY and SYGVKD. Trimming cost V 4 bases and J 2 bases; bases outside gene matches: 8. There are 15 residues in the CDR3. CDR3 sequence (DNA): TGTGCCATCAGTGGGGACAGTTCTATCCCCTACGAGCAGTACTTC. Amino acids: CAISGDSSIPYEQYF.

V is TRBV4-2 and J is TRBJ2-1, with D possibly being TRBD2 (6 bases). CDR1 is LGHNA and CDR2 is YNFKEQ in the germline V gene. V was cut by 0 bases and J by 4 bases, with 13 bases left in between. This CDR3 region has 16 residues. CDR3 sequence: CASSQEGASVYNEQFF. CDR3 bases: TGTGCCAGCAGCCAAGAAGGGGCTAGCGTGTACAATGAGCAGTTCTTC.

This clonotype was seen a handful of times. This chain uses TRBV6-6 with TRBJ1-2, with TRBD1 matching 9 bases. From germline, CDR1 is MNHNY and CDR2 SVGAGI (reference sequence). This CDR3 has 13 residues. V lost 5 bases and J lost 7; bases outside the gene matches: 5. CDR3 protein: CASSDTGGSGYTF. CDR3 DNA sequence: TGTGCCAGCAGTGACACAGGGGGCTCTGGCTACACCTTC.

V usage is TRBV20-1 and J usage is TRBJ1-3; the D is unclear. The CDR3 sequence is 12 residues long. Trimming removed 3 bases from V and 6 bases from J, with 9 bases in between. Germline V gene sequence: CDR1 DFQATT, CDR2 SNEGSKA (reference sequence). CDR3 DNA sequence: TGCAGTGCTAGCGCCGCCCAAAACACCATATATTTT. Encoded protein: CSASAAQNTIYF.

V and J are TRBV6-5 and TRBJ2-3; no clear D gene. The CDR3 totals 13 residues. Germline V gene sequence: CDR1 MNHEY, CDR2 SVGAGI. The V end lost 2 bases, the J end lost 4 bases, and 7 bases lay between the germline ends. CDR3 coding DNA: TGTGCCAGCAGTTACCGCGAAGCAGATACGCAGTATTTT. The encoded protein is CASSYREADTQYF.